This T cell receptor beta chain was sequenced during a study of T cell responses to AZD1222 COVID-19 vaccine. Generated by immunoSEQ multiplex PCR, the TCRdb table keeps only in-frame clones and is missing some. The table includes some 100,000 clones, approximately 90% detected once. The CDR3 contains 18 residues. V was clipped by 1 base and J by 3 bases; unmatched bases: 11. Germline V CDR1 and CDR2: GTSNPN, SVGIG (reference sequence). V usage is TRBV30 and J usage is TRBJ2-1, with 11 bases that match TRBD2. The TCR was taken from an adult who received the AZD1222 COVID-19 vaccine. The specimen was peripheral blood, collected 28 days after the second AZD1222 dose. The CDR3 nucleotides are TGTGCCTGGAGTGGGGGGACTAGCGGAGTTGGTGTCTACAATGAGCAGTTCTTC. Translating gives CAWSGGTSGVGVYNEQFF.